The next 14 T cell receptor beta chains were all read from a single sample in a study of cytomegalovirus exposure and HLA in healthy donors. The primer mix had 60 Vbeta and 13 Jbeta primers. Only in-frame clones appear in the TCRdb table, and some are missing; sequencing was by immunoSEQ multiplex PCR. The table shows about 160,000 clones, with around 80% occurring only once. Sequencing used PBMCs. These TCRs come from a woman in her 40s in good health and CMV-seronegative.

This chain uses TRBV30 with TRBJ2-2; no reliable D call. Germline loops: CDR1 GTSNPN, CDR2 SVGIG (reference sequence). This CDR3 region has 15 residues. V was clipped by 0 bases and J by 5 bases, with 13 bases between them. This CDR3 reads CAWSVLSGLTGELFF. DNA for the CDR3: TGTGCCTGGAGTGTACTGTCAGGTCTAACCGGGGAGCTGTTTTTT.

V usage is TRBV9 and J usage is TRBJ2-3, with TRBD1 as a possible D gene (5 bases). V gave up 3 bases and J gave up 3 bases, with 14 bases separating them. Germline assignment: CDR1 SGDLS and CDR2 YYNGEE. CDR3 size: 15 residues. This chain's CDR3 is CASSDQTAETDTQYF. The CDR3 DNA reads TGTGCCAGCAGCGACCAGACAGCAGAAACAGATACGCAGTATTTT.

This clone was recorded a few times. V and J are TRBV19 and TRBJ1-2, with D perhaps TRBD1 (6 bases). With 3 bases removed from V and 2 bases from J, the gap between germline ends came to 13 bases. Germline CDR1 is LNHDA and CDR2 is SQIVND (reference sequence). The CDR3 contains 15 residues. Here the CDR3 DNA reads TGTGCCAGTAGTATGGCCAGGGGAGCAAACTATGGCTACACCTTC. Protein sequence: CASSMARGANYGYTF.

This clone was counted a single time. The chain employs TRBV29-1 and TRBJ1-2, with 9 positions matching TRBD1. The CDR3 spans 14 residues. With V trimmed by 3 bases and J by 5 bases, 7 bases remained unmatched. Per germline, CDR1 SQVTM and CDR2 ANQGSEA. CDR3 region: CSVDLGQGVYGYTF. CDR3 DNA: TGCAGCGTTGACTTGGGACAGGGCGTTTATGGCTACACCTTC.

This clone was seen a handful of times. The chain recombines TRBV29-1 with TRBJ2-7; possible D gene TRBD2, 6 bases. The CDR3 consists of 15 residues. Germline V lookup: CDR1 SQVTM, CDR2 ANQGSEA. V lost 7 bases and J lost 0, with 19 bases in between. CDR3 protein: CSAEGSGASSYEQYF. The CDR3, as DNA: TGCAGCGCCGAGGGTAGCGGCGCGAGCTCCTACGAGCAGTACTTC.

V is TRBV2 and J is TRBJ1-1; no reliable D call. The V and J ends lost 0 bases and 2 bases respectively, with 13 bases between them. The CDR3 contains 16 residues. Germline V gene sequence: CDR1 SNHLY, CDR2 FYNNEI. The CDR3 sequence is CASSEAYTEGNTEAFF. The CDR3 DNA is TGTGCCAGCAGTGAAGCGTACACGGAGGGTAACACTGAAGCTTTCTTT.

On this clone: Its ends do not fully match the called genes, so a read error is possible. J is TRBJ1-3 and V is TRBV6-1; D call uncertain. Per germline, CDR1 MNHNS and CDR2 SASEGT. The CDR3 length is 13 residues. CDR3 DNA: TGTGCCAGCAGTGAACGTGAGGGAAACACCGTATATTTT. Its protein product is CASSEREGNTVYF.

The CDR3 coding sequence is TGTGCCAGTAGCCATGGACAGGGGGGTATCAATGAGCAGTTCTTC. This sequence encodes CASSHGQGGINEQFF. This chain connects TRBV19 to TRBJ2-1, with 10 bases aligning to TRBD1. CDR1 LNHDA and CDR2 SQIVND come from the germline V gene (reference sequence). CDR3 length: 15 residues. The junction had 8 bases not matched to a gene; V was cut back by 6 bases and J by 6 bases.

This clone was observed many times. The genes are TRBV5-4 and TRBJ2-7, with D possibly matching TRBD2 (5 bases). With 0 bases removed from V and 3 bases from J, the gap between germline ends came to 16 bases. CDR3 length: 16 amino acids. Per the germline V gene, CDR1 is SGHNT and CDR2 is YYREEE (reference sequence). The CDR3 is CASSLGSVFEGYEQYF. The DNA for the CDR3 is TGTGCCAGCAGCTTGGGGTCGGTGTTTGAGGGCTACGAGCAGTACTTC.

J is TRBJ2-1 and V is TRBV7-9; D might be TRBD2 (6 bases). Between the trimmed V and J ends, which lost 8 bases and 0 bases, there was a span of 23 bases. Germline V gives CDR1 SEHNR, CDR2 FQNEAQ (reference sequence). CDR3 length equals 18 residues. The CDR3: CASEGTDQVGSSYNEQFF. As DNA, the CDR3 is TGTGCCAGCGAGGGGACTGACCAAGTGGGGAGCTCCTACAATGAGCAGTTCTTC.

The CDR3 DNA follows: TGTGCCAGCAGCAGTAGCGGGAACTCGGACGAGCAGTACTTC. It is translated as CASSSSGNSDEQYF. The chain links TRBV5-6 to TRBJ2-7, with 8 bases matching TRBD2. Germline-derived CDR1 and CDR2 are SGHDT and YYEEEE. This CDR3 spans 14 amino acids. After removal of 4 bases from V and 5 bases from J, the junction contained 8 bases not matched to a gene.

V gene TRBV6-5 combines with J gene TRBJ2-1; 10 nucleotides align to TRBD2. Losses at the gene ends were 2 bases for V and 0 bases for J; bases not matched to a gene: 1. Germline-derived CDR1 and CDR2 are MNHEY and SVGAGI. The CDR3 sequence is 16 residues long. CDR3 in DNA: TGTGCCAGCAGTTACACTAGCGGGGCCTCCTACAATGAGCAGTTCTTC. Its protein product is CASSYTSGASYNEQFF.

The chain carries TRBV25-1 and TRBJ2-1; 10 bases map to TRBD2. This CDR3 has 15 amino acids. V shed 4 bases, J shed 8 bases, and the junction held 8 bases outside the gene matches. Germline V gene lookup returns CDR1 MGHDK and CDR2 SYGVNS. The CDR3 loop reads CASSGSGRAQDEQFF. CDR3 in DNA: TGTGCCAGCAGTGGAAGCGGGAGGGCTCAGGATGAGCAGTTCTTC.

This chain connects TRBV19 to TRBJ1-2, with D perhaps matching TRBD1 (5 bases). V dropped 7 bases and J dropped 0 bases, with 12 bases sitting between them. In germline, CDR1 is LNHDA, CDR2 SQIVND (reference sequence). The CDR3 is made up of 14 amino acids. This CDR3 reads CASNQGTANYGYTF. CDR3 DNA: TGTGCCAGTAATCAGGGAACCGCTAACTATGGCTACACCTTC. The full variable domain, its missing parts supplied by reference TRBV19 and TRBJ1-2, is DGGITQSPKYLFRKEGQNVTLSCEQNLNHDAMYWYRQDPGQGLRLIYYSQIVNDFQKGDIAEGYSVSREKKESFPLTVTSAQKNPTAFYLCASNQGTANYGYTFGSGTRLTVV.